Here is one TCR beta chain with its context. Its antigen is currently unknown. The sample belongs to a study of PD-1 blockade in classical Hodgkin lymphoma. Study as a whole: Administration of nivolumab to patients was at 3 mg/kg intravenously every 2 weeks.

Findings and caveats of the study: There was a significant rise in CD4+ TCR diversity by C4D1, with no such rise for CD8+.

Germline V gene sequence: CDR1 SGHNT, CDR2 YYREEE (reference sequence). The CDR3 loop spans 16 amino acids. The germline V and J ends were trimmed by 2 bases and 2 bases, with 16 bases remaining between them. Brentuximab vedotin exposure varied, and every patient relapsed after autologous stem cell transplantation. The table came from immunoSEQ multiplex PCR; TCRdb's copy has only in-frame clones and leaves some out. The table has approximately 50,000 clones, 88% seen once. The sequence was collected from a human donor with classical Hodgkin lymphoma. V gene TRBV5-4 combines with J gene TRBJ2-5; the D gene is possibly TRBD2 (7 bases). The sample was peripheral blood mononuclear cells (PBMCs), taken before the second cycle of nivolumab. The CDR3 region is CASSFGGGGFQETQYF. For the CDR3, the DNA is TGTGCCAGCAGCTTCGGGGGCGGGGGCTTTCAAGAGACCCAGTACTTC.